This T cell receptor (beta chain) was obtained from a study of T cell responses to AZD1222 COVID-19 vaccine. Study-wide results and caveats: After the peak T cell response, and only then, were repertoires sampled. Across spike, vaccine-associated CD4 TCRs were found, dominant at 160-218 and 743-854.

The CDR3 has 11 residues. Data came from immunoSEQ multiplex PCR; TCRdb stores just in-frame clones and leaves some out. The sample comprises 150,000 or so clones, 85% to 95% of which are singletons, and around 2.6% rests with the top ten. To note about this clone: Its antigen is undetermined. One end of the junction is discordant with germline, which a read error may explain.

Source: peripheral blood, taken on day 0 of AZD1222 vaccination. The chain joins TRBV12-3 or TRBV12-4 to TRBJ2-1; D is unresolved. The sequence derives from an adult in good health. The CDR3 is CASSLGAALLF. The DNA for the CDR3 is TGTGCCAGCAGTTTAGGTGCAGCTCTGCTCTTC.